These T cell receptor beta chains were read from a single sample in a study of OX40 agonist ivuxolimab in advanced cancers. Data came from immunoSEQ multiplex PCR; TCRdb stores just in-frame clones and leaves some out. The sample has around 40,000 clones, approximately 80% seen once. The sample in question was CD4+ or CD8+ T cells sorted from blood, obtained in a trial of the OX40 agonist ivuxolimab. All receptors derive from an adult with an advanced solid tumor such as melanoma, head and neck, liver or kidney cancer. The conserved cysteine and the conserved F or W are not part of the CDR3 here. Fields, in order: V gene, clone size, J gene, CDR3 protein. Clone size, where shown, is once, few, many, or a class for clones that have expanded.

>TRBV6-1|.|TRBJ1-1
ASRWDRGDTEAF
>TRBV5-1|.|TRBJ2-2
ASSLASSGSIPGELF
>TRBV11-2|.|TRBJ2-7
ASSKIAGALYEQY
>TRBV27|.|TRBJ1-6
ASGGGYNSPLH
>TRBV7-9|.|TRBJ2-1
ASSLDLGEQF
>TRBV9|.|TRBJ1-2
ASSAVQGGYGYT
>TRBV11-2|.|TRBJ1-3
ASSLHRVVGNTIY
>TRBV28|once|TRBJ1-2
ASSSRQGYGYT
>TRBV5-4|.|TRBJ1-5
ASGPLTHPGQGHQPQH
>TRBV6-5|once|TRBJ1-1
ASSFDSRGGEAF
>TRBV5-6|.|TRBJ1-1
ASSHGGGEAF
>TRBV19|.|TRBJ2-6
ASSIGMGQGLLRSGANVLT
>TRBV6-5|.|TRBJ2-7
ASRSWSARGNEQY
>TRBV4-3|.|TRBJ2-7
ASSQGDGREQY
>TRBV2|.|TRBJ2-7
ASSDWTGYKHEQY
>TRBV6-1|.|TRBJ2-7
ASRPDRMVPREQY
>TRBV7-3|few|TRBJ2-1
ASSSPRAFAGNEQF
>TRBV19|.|TRBJ2-1
ASSIDRGSYNEQF
>TRBV30|.|TRBJ2-7
AWSVTRKKYEQY
>TRBV5-1|.|TRBJ2-5
ASSLVPPSETQY
>TRBV19|.|TRBJ1-2
ASSIRSYGYT
>TRBV5-1|.|TRBJ2-3
ASSTGTSASTDTQY
>TRBV9|.|TRBJ1-5
ASGKRGNQPQH
>TRBV2|.|TRBJ2-1
ASRDRVAYNEQF
>TRBV10-2|few|TRBJ2-1
ASRDERASYNEQF
>TRBV19|once|TRBJ2-7
ASSKAVQTYEQY
>TRBV5-1|.|TRBJ1-2
ASSLMGQDGYT
>TRBV10-3|.|TRBJ1-2
AISDRSENYGYT
>TRBV30|.|TRBJ2-5
AWSEIRISGRETQY
>TRBV18|.|TRBJ2-7
ASSPPYTSYEQY
>TRBV11-3|.|TRBJ2-7
ASSLGGQGTYEQY
>TRBV6-1|.|TRBJ2-5
ASRAGGGQETQY
>TRBV28|.|TRBJ2-7
ASSFGEREQY
>TRBV6-1|.|TRBJ2-2
ASVALWNTGELF
>TRBV6-5|.|TRBJ1-1
ASRRGGVNTEAF
>TRBV4-1|once|TRBJ1-1
ASSQDLWNTEAF
>TRBV11-2|.|TRBJ1-1
ASSLARNTEAF
>TRBV10-3|.|TRBJ1-1
AIRGLPNTEAF
>TRBV27|.|TRBJ2-1
ASRNRGPLQF
>TRBV13|.|TRBJ2-5
ASSPIDGETQY
>TRBV7-2|.|TRBJ1-2
ASSLVLGQGADGYT
>TRBV15|.|TRBJ2-2
ATSRPYWRSTGELF
>TRBV7-9|few|TRBJ1-2
ASSLVQGGYGYT
>TRBV28|once|TRBJ1-5
ASSTTRNNQPQH
>TRBV6-1|.|TRBJ1-2
AEGKRPRDGYT
>TRBV5-1|.|TRBJ1-2
ASSLGQGEGYT
>TRBV30|.|TRBJ2-7
AWKRGAGVAPYEQY
>TRBV2|.|TRBJ1-2
ARSNRGQGYT
>TRBV30|.|TRBJ2-1
ACPRTSGRSNEQF
>TRBV18|few|TRBJ1-1
ASSPGTGGVNTEAF